These T cell receptor beta chains were read from a single sample in a study of patients and donors after allogeneic stem cell transplantation. TCRdb redid the calling of the RT-PCR reads with MiXCR, one entry per CDR3 protein. The sample contains 390,000 or so distinct CDR3 sequences, 16% of which appear only once. Sequencing was carried out using blood, either unsorted or a sorted T cell fraction (not recorded which). The source is a human donor who was either an allogeneic HSCT recipient or a stem cell or donor lymphocyte infusion donor (not recorded which). It is not recorded whose cells these are; they may come from a transplant donor. Each CDR3 is given with its conserved first and last residue.

j_call v_call cdr3_aa
TRBJ2-1 TRBV5-1 CASSLIDGEQFF
TRBJ1-4 TRBV19 CASSPARHEKLFF
TRBJ2-1 TRBV9 CASSVGGRPGDEQFF
TRBJ2-5 TRBV12-3/TRBV12-4 CASSLLAGGTETQYF
TRBJ2-1 TRBV9 CASSVVGGSYNEQFF
TRBJ2-3 TRBV25-1 CASSTSRGALFTQYF
TRBJ1-5 TRBV7-9 CASSLAGGQGNQPQHF
TRBJ2-5 TRBV5-5 CASSLHVKLNQETQYF
TRBJ2-2 TRBV9 CASSPALAENTGELFF
TRBJ1-6 TRBV6-2/TRBV6-3 CASNRGRGNNSPLHF
TRBJ2-1 TRBV10-3 CAINEKRGNSYNEQFF
TRBJ2-7 TRBV12-3/TRBV12-4 CASRKRDLREQYF
TRBJ2-3 TRBV18 CASSPGRVDTQYF
TRBJ2-5 TRBV15 CATSRSRVETQYF
TRBJ2-7 TRBV9 CASSVGQGYSYEQYF
TRBJ2-1 TRBV6-2/TRBV6-3 CASAGTEQFF
TRBJ1-5 TRBV10-3 CAISSGNMGSNQPQHF
TRBJ2-7 TRBV7-2 CASSMTSGGRSSYEQYF
TRBJ2-1 TRBV5-1 CASSWRTRRPYNEQFF
TRBJ2-3 TRBV12-3/TRBV12-4 CASSRLAGALDTQYF
TRBJ2-1 TRBV5-4 CASSRHRPYNEQFF
TRBJ2-7 TRBV5-1 CASSLELARHSYEQYF
TRBJ1-1 TRBV29-1 CSVDPPGLAEAFF
TRBJ2-2 TRBV18 CASSPPGRSNTGELFF
TRBJ1-1 TRBV2 CASRGLSHTEAFF
TRBJ2-3 TRBV19 CASSIRASGRTDTQYF
TRBJ1-1 TRBV7-2 CASSNHPGEAFF
TRBJ1-4 TRBV12-3/TRBV12-4 CASSLELGEKLFF
TRBJ2-6 TRBV28 CASSPTGDGANVLTF
TRBJ2-2 TRBV20-1 CSALLSGVNTGELFF
TRBJ1-1 TRBV7-9 CASSSQGAGAEAFF
TRBJ2-5 TRBV7-2 CASSLVGARGAWNF
TRBJ2-7 TRBV11-1 CASSFNGRGTLSSYEQYF
TRBJ2-2 TRBV21-1 CASSNEPAGELFF
TRBJ2-7 TRBV9 CASSVGGQFGSHEQYF
TRBJ2-1 TRBV18 CASSPTPGEGSSEQFF
TRBJ2-6 TRBV5-6 CASSPGAGGLSGANVLTF
TRBJ2-5 TRBV15 CATSRDPRVRETQYF
TRBJ2-2 TRBV4-2 CASSHETSGRPNTGELFF
TRBJ2-1 TRBV7-9 CASSQPGTDYNEQFF
TRBJ2-3 TRBV6-5 CASSYFRGDTQYF
TRBJ1-1 TRBV20-1 CSARVPSGGNTEAFF
TRBJ2-7 TRBV6-1 CASSDAGRKTYEQYF
TRBJ2-7 TRBV4-1 CASSYPGRSYEQYF
TRBJ2-2 TRBV4-3 CASSPQGAGNTGELFF
TRBJ2-1 TRBV4-1 CASSQDSEVQEQFF
TRBJ2-5 TRBV6-2/TRBV6-3 CASSPGLAGGLETQYF
TRBJ2-7 TRBV11-2 CASSSTSTGGSYEQYF
TRBJ1-6 TRBV7-8 CASSYRDRKAPLHF
TRBJ2-1 TRBV7-6 CASSLAPGTSGRADEQFF
TRBJ1-5 TRBV6-5 CASSFWGGAQPQHF
TRBJ2-2 TRBV29-1 CSVSGPGELFF
TRBJ2-5 TRBV5-1 CASSLVSETQYF